A single sample is the source of the 9 T cell receptor beta chains below, sequenced in a study of regulatory T cells in long-lasting Graves disease. In building TCR beta libraries, iRepertoire HTBI primers were used together with Arm-PCR of CDR3 regions. In TCRdb, the multiplex PCR reads were re-called with MiXCR into one record per CDR3 protein. The sample lists hundreds of thousands of distinct CDR3 sequences, about 16% occurring once. Regarding time point: newly diagnosed GD, antithyroid drugs for less than 3 months. With RNA extracted from PBMCs as input, the TCR library was made. These data were also reused for a study on T cells in Graves' hyperthyroidism and ophthalmopathy.

The source was peripheral blood mononuclear cells (PBMCs), collected at new diagnosis, from a patient treated with antithyroid drugs. The receptors were sampled from a woman aged 40 to 65 with Graves disease.

Many counts were recorded for this clonotype. The gene calls are TRBV12-3 or TRBV12-4 and TRBJ1-1, with 8 bases aligning to TRBD1. This CDR3 is built from 16 residues. V was pared by 3 bases and J by 4 bases, with 10 bases of the junction left unmatched. For the CDR3, the DNA is TGTGCCAGCAGTTTGGCGACAGGGGTTCCGACCACTGAAGCTTTCTTT. Its protein is CASSLATGVPTTEAFF.

This clonotype was observed many times. Here the CDR3 reads CSAWTPGTPNQPQHF. The CDR3 DNA follows: TGCAGTGCTTGGACACCCGGGACACCCAATCAGCCCCAGCATTTT. J is TRBJ1-5 and V is TRBV20-1; D perhaps matches TRBD1 (6 bases). The germline V gene has CDR1 DFQATT and CDR2 SNEGSKA (reference sequence). V was trimmed by 5 bases and J by 3 bases, leaving 17 bases between them. The CDR3 loop spans 15 amino acids.

The V and J genes are TRBV5-6 and TRBJ1-5; D is ambiguous. The ends were cut back, 3 bases at V and 7 bases at J, with 11 bases in the middle. There are 13 residues in the CDR3. Germline-derived CDR1 and CDR2 are SGHDT and YYEEEE. The CDR3 loop reads CASSSTQRQPQHF. CDR3 DNA: TGTGCCAGCAGCTCGACCCAGCGGCAGCCCCAGCATTTT.

This clonotype was counted ten times or more. The V call is TRBV24-1, the J call TRBJ2-5; D might be TRBD1 or TRBD2, each matching 5 bases. The CDR3 extends over 15 amino acids. Germline CDR1 reads KGHDR; CDR2 reads SFDVKD. V was trimmed by 7 bases and J by 5 bases, leaving 19 bases between them. The CDR3 sequence is CATSLGDPRDETQYF. Written as DNA, the CDR3 is TGTGCCACCAGCCTTGGGGACCCTCGTGACGAGACCCAGTACTTC.

A note on this clonotype: Compared with germline, one end of the junction differs, possibly owing to a read error. The chain links TRBV10-1 to TRBJ1-1; D is possibly TRBD1 (5 bases). The V gene's germline CDR1 is WNHNN and CDR2 SYGVQD (reference sequence). The CDR3 extends over 13 amino acids. CDR3 nucleotide sequence: TGCGCCAGCAGTTTAGGGGTGAACGCTGAAGCTTTCTTT. Residues: CASSLGVNAEAFF.

This clonotype was seen at least ten times. The chain links TRBV18 to TRBJ1-3; D gene uncertain. Trimming stripped 8 bases from V and 4 bases from J, with 21 bases between. There are 16 residues in the CDR3. Germline V gene lookup returns CDR1 KGHSH and CDR2 LQKENI. The CDR3 DNA reads as TGTGCCAGCCTCGACGGTCTCCCCTCGGGAGGAAACACCATATATTTT. Translation: CASLDGLPSGGNTIYF.

The chain links TRBV10-3 to TRBJ1-1; no firm D call. V was trimmed by 5 bases and J by 2 bases, leaving 9 bases between them. Germline V gives CDR1 ENHRY, CDR2 SYGVKD. This CDR3 has 13 residues. The CDR3 sequence: CAISKELNTEAFF. The DNA of the CDR3 is TGTGCCATCAGTAAAGAATTAAACACTGAAGCTTTCTTT.

Here the CDR3 DNA reads TGCGCCAGCAGCGTTACAGGGGTCGGACTCACTGAAGCTTTCTTT. Protein: CASSVTGVGLTEAFF. J is TRBJ1-1 and V is TRBV5-1; 7 nucleotides align to TRBD1. V dropped 4 bases and J dropped 4; count of bases not matched to a gene: 10. The germline gives CDR1 SGHRS, CDR2 YFSETQ. The CDR3 runs 15 residues.

This clonotype has ten or more counts. This rearrangement joins TRBV11-2 to TRBJ1-1; D gene ambiguous. The CDR3 consists of 12 residues. V was trimmed by 6 bases and J by 5 bases, leaving 10 bases between them. CDR1 and CDR2 (germline): SGHAT, FQNNGV. The CDR3 sequence: CASSLGRTEAFF. The CDR3 nucleotides read TGTGCCAGCAGTTTGGGTCGGACTGAAGCTTTCTTT.